The T cell receptor beta chain described here comes from a study of a mutant IDH1 vaccine in newly diagnosed glioma. On the study more broadly: Previous treatment comprised radiotherapy, temozolomide, or both, mostly both. Regarding the study as a whole: A vaccine-induced immune response developed in more than 85% of the patients.

The CDR3 spans 15 residues. Germline V gene lookup returns CDR1 SQVTM and CDR2 ANQGSEA. J lost 4 bases, V lost 7 bases, and 9 bases had no gene match. Clones were read by immunoSEQ multiplex PCR, and TCRdb kept only the in-frame ones, dropping some. This repertoire shows about 32,000 clones, over 75% found once; its top ten account for roughly a fifth. With regard to this clone: The antigen remains undetermined.

Time point in this sample: baseline, week 1 (first vaccination visit). Treatment of the sample: pre-vaccination baseline after standard-of-care therapy. V and J are TRBV29-1 and TRBJ2-3, with 12 positions matching TRBD2. The sequences come from PBMCs, collected from a glioma patient treated with radiotherapy, temozolomide or both. The sequence was obtained from a young man with glioma. This CDR3 reads CSAAPSGRASDTQYF. The CDR3 region has the DNA TGCAGCGCCGCTCCTAGCGGGAGGGCCTCAGATACGCAGTATTTT.